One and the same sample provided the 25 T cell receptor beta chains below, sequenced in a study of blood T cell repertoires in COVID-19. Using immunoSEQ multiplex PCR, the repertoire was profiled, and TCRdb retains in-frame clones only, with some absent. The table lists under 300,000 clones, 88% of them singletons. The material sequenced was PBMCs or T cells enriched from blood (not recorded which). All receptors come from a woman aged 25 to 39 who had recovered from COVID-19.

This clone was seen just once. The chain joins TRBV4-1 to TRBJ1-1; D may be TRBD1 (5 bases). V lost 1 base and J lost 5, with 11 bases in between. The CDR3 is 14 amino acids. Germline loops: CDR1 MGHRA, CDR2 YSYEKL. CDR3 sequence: CASSQVGGLTEAFF. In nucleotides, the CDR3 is TGCGCCAGCAGCCAAGTGGGGGGATTAACTGAAGCTTTCTTT.

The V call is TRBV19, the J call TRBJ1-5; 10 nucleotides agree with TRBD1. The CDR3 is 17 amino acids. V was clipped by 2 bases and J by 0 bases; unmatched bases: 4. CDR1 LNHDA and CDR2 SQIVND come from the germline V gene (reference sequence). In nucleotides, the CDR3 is TGTGCCAGTAGTATAAGGGACAGGGGTTATAGCAATCAGCCCCAGCATTTT. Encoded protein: CASSIRDRGYSNQPQHF.

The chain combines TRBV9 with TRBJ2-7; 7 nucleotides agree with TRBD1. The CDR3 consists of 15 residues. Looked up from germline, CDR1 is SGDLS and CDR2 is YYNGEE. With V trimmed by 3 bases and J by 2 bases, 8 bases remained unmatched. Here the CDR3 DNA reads TGTGCCAGCAGCGCCGGACAGGACGACCCCTACGAGCAGTACTTC. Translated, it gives CASSAGQDDPYEQYF.

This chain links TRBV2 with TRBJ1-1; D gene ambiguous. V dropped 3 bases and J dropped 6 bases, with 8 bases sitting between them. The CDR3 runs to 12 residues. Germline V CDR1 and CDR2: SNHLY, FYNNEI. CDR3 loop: CASSDRPPEAFF. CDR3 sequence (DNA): TGTGCCAGCAGTGACAGGCCCCCTGAAGCTTTCTTT.

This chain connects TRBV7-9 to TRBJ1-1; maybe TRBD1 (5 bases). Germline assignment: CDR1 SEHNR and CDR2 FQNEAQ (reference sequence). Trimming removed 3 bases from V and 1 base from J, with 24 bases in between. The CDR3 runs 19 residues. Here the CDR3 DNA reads TGTGCCAGCAGCTTCCCAAACGTCCCGGGACGGGGGTCGAACACTGAAGCTTTCTTT. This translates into CASSFPNVPGRGSNTEAFF.

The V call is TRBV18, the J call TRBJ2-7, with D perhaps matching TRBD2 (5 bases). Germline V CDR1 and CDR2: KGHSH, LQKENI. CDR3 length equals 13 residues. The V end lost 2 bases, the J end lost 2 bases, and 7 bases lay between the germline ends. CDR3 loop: CASSPSGPYEQYF. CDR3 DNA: TGTGCCAGCTCACCAAGCGGCCCCTACGAGCAGTACTTC.

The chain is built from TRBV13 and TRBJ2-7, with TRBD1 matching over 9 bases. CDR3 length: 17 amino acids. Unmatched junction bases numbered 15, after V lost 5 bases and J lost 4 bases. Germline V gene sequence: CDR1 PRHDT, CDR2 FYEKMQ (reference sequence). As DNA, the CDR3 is TGTGCCAGCAGCCCCACCATCCGGGACAGGGAGGGGTACGAGCAGTACTTC. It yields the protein CASSPTIRDREGYEQYF.

This CDR3 reads CASIASGRGETQYF. As DNA, the CDR3 is TGCGCCAGCATCGCTAGCGGGAGAGGAGAGACCCAGTACTTC. This chain joins TRBV10-2 and TRBJ2-5; 10 nucleotides match TRBD2. The CDR3 contains 14 residues. Germline V CDR1 and CDR2: WSHSY, SAAADI. V lost 7 bases, J lost 4 bases, and 6 bases stayed unmatched.

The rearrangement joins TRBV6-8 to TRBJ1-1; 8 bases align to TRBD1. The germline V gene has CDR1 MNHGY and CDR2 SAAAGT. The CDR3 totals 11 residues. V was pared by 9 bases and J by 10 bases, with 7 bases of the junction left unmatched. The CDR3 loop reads CARGRTGLAFF. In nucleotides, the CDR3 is TGTGCCAGGGGGAGGACAGGGTTAGCTTTCTTT.

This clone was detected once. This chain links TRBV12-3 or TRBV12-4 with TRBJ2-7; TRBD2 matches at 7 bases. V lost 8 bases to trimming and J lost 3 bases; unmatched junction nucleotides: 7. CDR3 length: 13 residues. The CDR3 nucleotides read TGTGCCAGCGGGAGTAGCGGGCTCTACGAGCAGTACTTC. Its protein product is CASGSSGLYEQYF.

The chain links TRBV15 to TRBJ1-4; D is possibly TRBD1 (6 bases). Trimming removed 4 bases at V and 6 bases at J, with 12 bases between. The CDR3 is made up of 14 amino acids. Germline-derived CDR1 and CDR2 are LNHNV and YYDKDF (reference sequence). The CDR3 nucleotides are TGTGCCACCAGCAAGAGTACAGGGTATGAAAAACTGTTTTTT. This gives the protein CATSKSTGYEKLFF.

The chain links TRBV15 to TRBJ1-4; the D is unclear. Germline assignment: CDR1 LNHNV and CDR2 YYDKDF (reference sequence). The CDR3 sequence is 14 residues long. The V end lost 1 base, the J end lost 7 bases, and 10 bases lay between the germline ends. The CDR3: CATSRGHEGEKLFF. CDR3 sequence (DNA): TGTGCCACCAGCAGAGGACACGAGGGTGAAAAACTGTTTTTT.

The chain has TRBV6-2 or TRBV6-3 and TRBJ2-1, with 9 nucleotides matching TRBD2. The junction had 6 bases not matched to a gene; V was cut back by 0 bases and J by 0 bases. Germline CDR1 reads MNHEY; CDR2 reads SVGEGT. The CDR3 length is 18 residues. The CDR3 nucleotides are TGTGCCAGCAGTTACTCAGGCGGGAGGGCACCCTCCTACAATGAGCAGTTCTTC. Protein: CASSYSGGRAPSYNEQFF.

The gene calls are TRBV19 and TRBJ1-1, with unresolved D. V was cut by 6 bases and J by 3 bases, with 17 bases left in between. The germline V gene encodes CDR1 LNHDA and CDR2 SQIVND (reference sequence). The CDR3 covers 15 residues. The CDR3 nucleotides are TGTGCCAGTAGCCCCCTGAGCCCTCTGGACACTGAAGCTTTCTTT. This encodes CASSPLSPLDTEAFF.

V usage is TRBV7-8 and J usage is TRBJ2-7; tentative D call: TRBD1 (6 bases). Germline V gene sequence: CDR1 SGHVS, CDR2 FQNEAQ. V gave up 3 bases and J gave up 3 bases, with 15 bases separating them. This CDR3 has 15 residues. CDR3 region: CASSLVPGVVYEQYF. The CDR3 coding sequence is TGTGCCAGCAGCTTGGTCCCAGGGGTAGTCTACGAGCAGTACTTC. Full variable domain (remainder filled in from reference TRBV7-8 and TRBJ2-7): GAGVSQSPRYKVAKRGQDVALRCDPISGHVSLFWYQQALGQGPEFLTYFQNEAQLDKSGLPSDRFFAERPEGSVSTLKIQRTQQEDSAVYLCASSLVPGVVYEQYFGPGTRLTVT.

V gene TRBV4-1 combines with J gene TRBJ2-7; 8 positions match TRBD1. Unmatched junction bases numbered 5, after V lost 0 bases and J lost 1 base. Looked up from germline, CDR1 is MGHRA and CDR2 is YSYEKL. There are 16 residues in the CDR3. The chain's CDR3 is CASSQDIGQGSYEQYF. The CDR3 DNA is TGCGCCAGCAGCCAAGATATCGGACAGGGATCCTACGAGCAGTACTTC.

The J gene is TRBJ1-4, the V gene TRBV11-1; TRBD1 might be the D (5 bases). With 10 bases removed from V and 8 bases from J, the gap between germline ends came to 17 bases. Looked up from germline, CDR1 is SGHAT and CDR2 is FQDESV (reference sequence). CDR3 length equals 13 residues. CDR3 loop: CATSARRGEKLFF. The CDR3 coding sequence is TGTGCCACCTCTGCCAGGCGGGGCGAAAAACTGTTTTTT.

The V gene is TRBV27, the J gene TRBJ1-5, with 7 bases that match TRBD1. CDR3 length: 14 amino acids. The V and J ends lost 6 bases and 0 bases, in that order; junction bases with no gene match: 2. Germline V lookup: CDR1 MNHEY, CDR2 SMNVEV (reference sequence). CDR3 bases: TGTGCCAGCAGCCAGGGGGATAGCAATCAGCCCCAGCATTTT. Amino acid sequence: CASSQGDSNQPQHF.

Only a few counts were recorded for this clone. CDR3 nucleotide sequence: TGTGCCAGCAGTCGACGGACAGGGGGAAACACTGAAGCTTTCTTT. It specifies CASSRRTGGNTEAFF. The gene calls are TRBV27 and TRBJ1-1; 10 bases line up with TRBD1. J gave up 2 bases and V 5 bases, and 5 bases lay outside the gene matches. CDR1 MNHEY and CDR2 SMNVEV come from the germline V gene (reference sequence). The CDR3 runs 15 residues.

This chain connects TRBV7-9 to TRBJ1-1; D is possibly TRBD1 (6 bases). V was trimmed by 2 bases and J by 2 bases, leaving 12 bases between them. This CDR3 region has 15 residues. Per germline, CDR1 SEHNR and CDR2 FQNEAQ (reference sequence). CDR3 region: CASSLHSRGNTEAFF. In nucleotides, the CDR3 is TGTGCCAGCAGCTTACATAGCAGGGGAAACACTGAAGCTTTCTTT.

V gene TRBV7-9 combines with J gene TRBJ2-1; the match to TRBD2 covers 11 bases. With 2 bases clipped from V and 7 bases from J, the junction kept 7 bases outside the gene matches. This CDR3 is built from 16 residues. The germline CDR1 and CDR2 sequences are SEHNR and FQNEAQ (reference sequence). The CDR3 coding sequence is TGTGCCAGCAGCTTACTAGCGGGAGGCATGAGGAATGAGCAGTTCTTC. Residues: CASSLLAGGMRNEQFF.

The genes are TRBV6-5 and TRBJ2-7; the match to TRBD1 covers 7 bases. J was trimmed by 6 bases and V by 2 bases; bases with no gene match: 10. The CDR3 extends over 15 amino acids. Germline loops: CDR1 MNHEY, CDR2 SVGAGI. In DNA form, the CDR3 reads TGTGCCAGCAGTTACCAATTAGGGGGCGCAACCGAGCAGTACTTC. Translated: CASSYQLGGATEQYF.

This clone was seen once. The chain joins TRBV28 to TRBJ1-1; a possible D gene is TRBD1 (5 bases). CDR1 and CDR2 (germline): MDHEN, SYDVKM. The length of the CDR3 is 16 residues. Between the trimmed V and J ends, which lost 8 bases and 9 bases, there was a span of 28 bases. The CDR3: CASQNRVTGAGSQAFF. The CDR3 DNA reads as TGTGCCAGCCAAAATCGGGTTACGGGAGCAGGGTCGCAAGCTTTCTTT.

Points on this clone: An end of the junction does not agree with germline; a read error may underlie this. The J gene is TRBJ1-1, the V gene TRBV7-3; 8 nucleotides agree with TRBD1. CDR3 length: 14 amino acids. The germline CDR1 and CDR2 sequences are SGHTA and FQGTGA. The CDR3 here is CASSVTGGDTEAFF. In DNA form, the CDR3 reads TGTGCCAGCAGCGTAACAGGGGGGGACACTGAAGCTTTCTTT.

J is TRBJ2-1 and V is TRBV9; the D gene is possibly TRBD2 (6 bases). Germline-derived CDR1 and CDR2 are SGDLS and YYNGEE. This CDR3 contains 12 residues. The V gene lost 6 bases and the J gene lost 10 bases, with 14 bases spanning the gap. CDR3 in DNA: TGTGCCAGCAACCCAGGCGGGACCGAGCAGTTCTTC. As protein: CASNPGGTEQFF.